Below are 24 T cell receptor beta chains sequenced from a single sample in a study of a mutant IDH1 vaccine in newly diagnosed glioma. The time point here: week 11, during vaccination. Mutant IDH1 20-mer peptide, at 300 ug, made up each vaccine dose, with topical imiquimod. Antigen specificity for these receptors is unknown. Produced via immunoSEQ multiplex PCR; TCRdb's table is partial and in-frame only. The table includes tens of thousands of clones, about 80% detected once. Here the sequenced sample was PBMCs, taken from a glioma patient whose treatment included an IDH1 peptide vaccine. The receptor source for this set is a man aged 50-59 years with glioma.

V is TRBV30 and J is TRBJ1-1; maybe TRBD1 (6 bases). Germline CDR1 and CDR2: GTSNPN and SVGIG (reference sequence). This CDR3 has 14 residues. Trimming stripped 7 bases from V and 3 bases from J, with 18 bases between. For the CDR3, the DNA is TGTGCCTCCGGGGGCTTTGACAGTTACACTGAAGCTTTCTTT. Amino acid sequence: CASGGFDSYTEAFF.

This sequence joins TRBV2 and TRBJ1-4; D gene uncertain. V was shortened by 3 bases and J by 12 bases, with 14 bases between the two germline ends. Germline V gene data show CDR1 as SNHLY and CDR2 as FYNNEI. The length of the CDR3 is 13 residues. Here the CDR3 DNA reads TGTGCCAGCAGTGATGGTGACGTGATGGAACTGTTTTTT. Amino acid sequence: CASSDGDVMELFF. Drawing the rest from reference TRBV2 and TRBJ1-4, the complete variable domain is EPEVTQTPSHQVTQMGQEVILRCVPISNHLYFYWYRQILGQKVEFLVSFYNNEISEKSEIFDDQFSVERPDGSNFTLKIRSTKLEDSAMYFCASSDGDVMELFFGSGTQLSVL.

This rearrangement joins TRBV7-8 to TRBJ2-5; no clear D. This CDR3 region has 12 residues. Looked up from germline, CDR1 is SGHVS and CDR2 is FQNEAQ. Trimming left V 10 bases short and J 4 bases short, with 13 bases between. CDR3 sequence (DNA): TGTGCCACCGTGGACGTTCGAGAGACCCAGTACTTC. Amino acids: CATVDVRETQYF.

V gene TRBV7-6 combines with J gene TRBJ2-7; no clear D gene. Germline loops: CDR1 SGHVS, CDR2 FNYEAQ. V was clipped by 0 bases and J by 2 bases, with 8 bases between them. CDR3 length equals 14 residues. This CDR3 reads CASSLAAGTYEQYF. CDR3 DNA: TGTGCCAGCAGCTTAGCGGCAGGAACCTACGAGCAGTACTTC.

V and J are TRBV15 and TRBJ2-3; TRBD1 might be the D (6 bases). The V end lost 0 bases, the J end lost 5 bases, and 9 bases lay between the germline ends. Looked up from germline, CDR1 is LNHNV and CDR2 is YYDKDF (reference sequence). The CDR3 totals 14 residues. The CDR3 reads CATSREGAGDTQYF. The CDR3, as DNA: TGTGCCACCAGCAGAGAGGGGGCGGGAGATACGCAGTATTTT.

This clone appeared a single time. The CDR3 DNA is TGTGCCTGGAGTAGCCCCATTACCAGCCCCTCGACTGAAAAACTGTTTTTT. The encoded protein is CAWSSPITSPSTEKLFF. V usage is TRBV30 and J usage is TRBJ1-4; D not certain. The CDR3 length is 17 residues. V gave up 2 bases and J gave up 7 bases, with 23 bases separating them. Germline values: CDR1 GTSNPN, CDR2 SVGIG (reference sequence).

The genes are TRBV2 and TRBJ2-1, with D unclear. The germline CDR1 and CDR2 sequences are SNHLY and FYNNEI. The V and J ends lost 7 bases and 6 bases respectively, with 7 bases between them. The CDR3 spans 11 residues. In nucleotides, the CDR3 is TGTGCCAGCACCCAGGTCAATGAGCAGTTCTTC. Its protein is CASTQVNEQFF.

The genes are TRBV6-6 and TRBJ2-1; possibly TRBD1 or TRBD2 for D (5 bases each). Germline loops: CDR1 MNHNY, CDR2 SVGAGI (reference sequence). This CDR3 is 14 amino acids long. Trimming removed 4 bases from V and 3 bases from J, with 10 bases in between. CDR3 loop: CASSSNGGYNEQFF. The DNA for the CDR3 is TGTGCCAGCAGTTCAAATGGGGGCTACAATGAGCAGTTCTTC.

The chain recombines TRBV7-9 with TRBJ2-1; D remains unclear. Germline lookup yields CDR1 SEHNR and CDR2 FQNEAQ (reference sequence). The V and J ends lost 1 base and 0 bases respectively, with 10 bases between them. The CDR3 spans 16 residues. Written as DNA, the CDR3 is TGTGCCAGCAGCTTAGTCGGAGCGCTCTCCTACAATGAGCAGTTCTTC. It encodes CASSLVGALSYNEQFF.

This chain uses TRBV7-4 with TRBJ2-1; D perhaps matches TRBD2 (6 bases). Germline CDR1 reads SGHVT; CDR2 reads SQSDAQ. This CDR3 comprises 16 residues. Trimming stripped 5 bases from V and 1 base from J, with 15 bases between. The CDR3 region has the DNA TGTGCCAGCAGCCCACACCGGAGGGGTTCCTACAATGAGCAGTTCTTC. As protein: CASSPHRRGSYNEQFF.

V and J are TRBV19 and TRBJ1-5; D gene uncertain. Germline loops: CDR1 LNHDA, CDR2 SQIVND (reference sequence). The CDR3 is 12 residues long. V was pared by 5 bases and J by 10 bases, with 12 bases between. The CDR3 bases are TGTGCCAGTAGTCGGGAGGGAGAACCCCAGCATTTT. The encoded protein is CASSREGEPQHF.

The chain recombines TRBV6-1 with TRBJ2-7; D is possibly TRBD1 or TRBD2 (5 bases each). The CDR3 sequence is 13 residues long. The V end was cut by 4 bases, the J end by 2 bases, with 9 bases between. Germline lookup yields CDR1 MNHNS and CDR2 SASEGT. The CDR3 here is CASSGDLAYEQYF. In DNA form, the CDR3 reads TGTGCCAGCAGTGGGGACCTGGCCTACGAGCAGTACTTC.

The CDR3 nucleotides read TGTGCCAGCAGCTTTGGGGCAGGGTCGGGGGAGACCCAGTACTTC. Translating it yields CASSFGAGSGETQYF. The genes are TRBV5-5 and TRBJ2-5; either TRBD1 or TRBD2 may fit D (5 bases each). Deletions cut 2 bases from V and 5 bases from J, with 16 bases between. This CDR3 has 15 amino acids. Germline-derived CDR1 and CDR2 are SGHKS and YYEKEE (reference sequence).

Details on this clone: The junction differs from germline at one of its ends, possibly a read error. The J gene is TRBJ1-1, the V gene TRBV25-1; 7 bases fit TRBD1. Germline V gene sequence: CDR1 MGHDK, CDR2 SYGVNS. This CDR3 has 14 residues. The CDR3 here is CASSEQTGTLGVSF. In nucleotides, the CDR3 is TGTGCCAGCAGTGAACAGACAGGGACCCTCGGGGTGTCATTT.

This chain links TRBV2 with TRBJ1-5; no definite D call. Germline loops: CDR1 SNHLY, CDR2 FYNNEI. V was trimmed by 7 bases and J by 4 bases, leaving 14 bases between them. The CDR3 length is 14 residues. The DNA of the CDR3 is TGTGCCAGCACAATTGAGAGAGGGAATCAGCCCCAGCATTTT. Its protein is CASTIERGNQPQHF.

The chain links TRBV30 to TRBJ1-1; 8 positions agree with TRBD1. V lost 6 bases and J lost 2; bases outside the gene matches: 5. The CDR3 has 13 amino acids. Per the germline V gene, CDR1 is GTSNPN and CDR2 is SVGIG (reference sequence). CDR3 bases: TGTGCCTGCTCCAGGGGGCTAAACACTGAAGCTTTCTTT. It yields the protein CACSRGLNTEAFF.

The V and J genes are TRBV7-9 and TRBJ1-4; no reliable D call. Looked up from germline, CDR1 is SEHNR and CDR2 is FQNEAQ (reference sequence). The V gene lost 3 bases and the J gene lost 7 bases, with 15 bases spanning the gap. This CDR3 region has 15 residues. CDR3 sequence (DNA): TGTGCCAGCAGCTTGAGAGATACCCCAACTGAAAAACTGTTTTTT. It yields the protein CASSLRDTPTEKLFF.

The chain combines TRBV7-9 with TRBJ1-1; tentative D call: TRBD1 (6 bases). This CDR3 has 15 amino acids. Trimming removed 1 base from V and 5 bases from J, with 14 bases in between. The germline V gene has CDR1 SEHNR and CDR2 FQNEAQ (reference sequence). The DNA for the CDR3 is TGTGCCAGCAGCTTAGGGCGGAAGGGACAAACTGAAGCTTTCTTT. Its protein is CASSLGRKGQTEAFF.

The V gene is TRBV6-1, the J gene TRBJ1-5, with D perhaps TRBD1 (6 bases). The V gene lost 4 bases and the J gene lost 7 bases, with 17 bases spanning the gap. The CDR3 runs 15 residues. CDR1 is MNHNS and CDR2 is SASEGT in the germline V gene. CDR3 nucleotides: TGTGCCAGCAGTGTCCAAGACAGGCCCCACCAGCCCCAGCATTTT. As protein: CASSVQDRPHQPQHF.

The V gene is TRBV29-1, the J gene TRBJ1-2; D possibly corresponds to TRBD1 (5 bases). This CDR3 has 14 residues. Germline V gene sequence: CDR1 SQVTM, CDR2 ANQGSEA. Trimming cost V 5 bases and J 3 bases, with 16 bases left between them. The CDR3 nucleotides read TGCAGCGTTTATTTAGTCGGGACGGACTATGGCTACACCTTC. Its protein is CSVYLVGTDYGYTF.

The chain combines TRBV29-1 with TRBJ1-2; D call uncertain. Germline V lookup: CDR1 SQVTM, CDR2 ANQGSEA. CDR3 length equals 12 residues. The V end was cut by 2 bases, the J end by 3 bases, with 7 bases between. In DNA form, the CDR3 reads TGCAGCGTTGAAATGGGTGACTATGGCTACACCTTC. As protein: CSVEMGDYGYTF.

The chain couples TRBV19 to TRBJ1-1, with a tentative D call TRBD1 (6 bases). There are 12 residues in the CDR3. CDR1 LNHDA and CDR2 SQIVND come from the germline V gene (reference sequence). Trimming removed 1 base from V and 6 bases from J, with 6 bases in between. DNA of the CDR3: TGTGCCAGTAGTATAGGGGGGCCTGAAGCTTTCTTT. Amino acids: CASSIGGPEAFF. Variable domain in full (rest from reference TRBV19 and TRBJ1-1): DGGITQSPKYLFRKEGQNVTLSCEQNLNHDAMYWYRQDPGQGLRLIYYSQIVNDFQKGDIAEGYSVSREKKESFPLTVTSAQKNPTAFYLCASSIGGPEAFFGQGTRLTVV.

Remarks on this clone: The same CDR3 also results from other DNA sequences found in this sample. The rearrangement joins TRBV18 to TRBJ1-1; the D is unclear. Germline CDR1 KGHSH, CDR2 LQKENI. The CDR3 is 14 amino acids. The V end was cut by 2 bases, the J end by 0 bases, with 7 bases between. Here the CDR3 reads CASSPSQMNTEAFF. The CDR3 coding sequence is TGTGCCAGCTCACCATCCCAAATGAACACTGAAGCTTTCTTT.

The rearrangement joins TRBV4-2 to TRBJ2-7; TRBD1 might be the D (6 bases). Trimming stripped 0 bases from V and 0 bases from J, with 9 bases between. The CDR3 length is 15 residues. Per the germline V gene, CDR1 is LGHNA and CDR2 is YNFKEQ. CDR3 in DNA: TGTGCCAGCAGCCAAGATGCAGGGGACTCCTACGAGCAGTACTTC. Its translation is CASSQDAGDSYEQYF.